The clone carrying this T cell receptor (beta chain) was seen many times. Antigen specificity is unknown. This sample is drawn from a study of molecular identifiers for immune sequencing clone quantification. The germline V and J ends were trimmed by 2 bases and 4 bases, with 22 bases remaining between them. Germline V lookup: CDR1 SNHLY, CDR2 FYNNEI. The CDR3 covers 18 residues. Investigators produced naive CD8 libraries from about 19,000 to 1,100,000 sorted cells, drawing on 10%, 30% or 50% RNA. Naive CD8 T cells were picked out by sorting for CD8+CD4-CCR7+CD45RA+. Study-wide results and caveats: Underestimation of highly expanded clone sizes could arise where identical TCR molecules share a barcode.

TCRdb re-analysed the PCR reads in MiXCR, keeping a single row per CDR3 protein. The sample has about 640,000 distinct CDR3 sequences, less than 20% seen once. Material: naive CD8+ T cells from blood, with Jurkat cell RNA spiked in. The subset is: FACS-sorted CD8+CD4-CCR7+CD45RA+ naive T cells. V gene TRBV2 combines with J gene TRBJ2-3; D tentatively fits TRBD1 or TRBD2 (6 bases each). This receptor was taken from a human donor in good health. Some libraries in this study had Jurkat cell RNA spiked in. CDR3 in amino acids: CASSELGGRNTPADTQYF. The DNA of the CDR3 is TGTGCCAGCAGTGAACTGGGGGGCCGGAACACCCCGGCAGATACGCAGTATTTT.